The T cell receptor beta chain described here comes from a study of metastatic and nonmetastatic thyroid tumors. In the study overall: Where malignant and benign thyroid patients were concerned, repertoires were compared across blood and tumor or nodule tissue.

This clone has only a few counts. Its antigen remains unknown. MiXCR reprocessed the PCR reads for TCRdb. This table has roughly 19,000 clones, about 24% appearing once. V lost 2 bases and J lost 6, with 16 bases in between. CDR3 length: 16 residues. CDR1 is MDHEN, CDR2 SYDVKM, per germline. Overall study results and limits: Significantly higher TCR beta diversity was reportedly seen in malignant thyroid tumors than benign nodules, in blood and tumor.

No treatment had been given to any patient before thyroid surgery. The chain couples TRBV28 to TRBJ1-4, with D unresolved. What was sequenced was tumor tissue. This TCR was recovered from a female donor with papillary thyroid cancer or a benign thyroid nodule (not recorded which). Some clones in this sample may be carry-over from other donors' samples. CDR3 in DNA: TGTGCCAGCAGTTTACTGATGGGGAGCAGCCATGAAAAACTGTTTTTT. Its translation: CASSLLMGSSHEKLFF.